These 32 T cell receptor beta chains originate from one sample sequenced in a study of T cells in Graves' hyperthyroidism and ophthalmopathy. Amplified TCR beta CDR3 regions came from RNA transcripts. First-round RT-PCR targeting the TCR CDR3 was performed with the HTBI primer set. TCRdb passed the multiplex PCR reads through MiXCR, listing each CDR3 protein once. Here the sample spans around 600,000 distinct CDR3 sequences, roughly 45% being singletons. Sequencing was carried out using peripheral blood or thyroid tissue (not recorded which). These receptors were taken from an adult man with Graves' disease, either hyperthyroidism or ophthalmopathy (not recorded which).

The chain uses TRBV14 and TRBJ1-6, with a possible D match to TRBD1 (6 bases). The length of the CDR3 is 17 residues. V was shortened by 0 bases and J by 14 bases, with 23 bases between the two germline ends. Germline V lookup: CDR1 SGHDN, CDR2 FVKESK. DNA for the CDR3: TGTGCCAGCAGCCAAGAAGTACGGCCGAAAGGGGGTAGGGCCCTCCACTTT. Its protein is CASSQEVRPKGGRALHF.

The rearrangement links TRBV19 to TRBJ1-5; no clear D gene. Trimming took 6 bases from V and 6 from J, leaving 15 bases between them. This CDR3 is 14 amino acids long. CDR1 and CDR2 (germline): LNHDA, SQIVND (reference sequence). The CDR3 DNA reads TGTGCCAGTAGCCAAACCGGGAAGGGTCAGCCCCAGCATTTT. This sequence encodes CASSQTGKGQPQHF.

The gene calls are TRBV12-3 or TRBV12-4 and TRBJ1-2, with 8 bases lining up with TRBD1. The J segment lost 8 bases and the V segment lost 6 bases, leaving 8 bases of the junction unmatched. The CDR3 covers 13 residues. CDR3 residues: CASRTSGGYGYTF. The DNA for the CDR3 is TGTGCCAGCAGAACCTCAGGGGGCTACGGCTACACCTTC.

The chain uses TRBV6-5 and TRBJ1-2; a weak D match, TRBD1 (5 bases). The V and J ends lost 2 bases and 0 bases respectively, with 13 bases between them. The germline V gene has CDR1 MNHEY and CDR2 SVGAGI. The CDR3 runs to 16 residues. The CDR3 protein is CASSYAGGEANYGYTF. CDR3 DNA sequence: TGTGCCAGCAGTTACGCCGGGGGGGAAGCTAACTATGGCTACACCTTC.

This clonotype was counted at least ten times. V usage is TRBV12-3 or TRBV12-4 and J usage is TRBJ1-1; the D is unclear. The length of the CDR3 is 12 residues. V was pared by 6 bases and J by 1 base, with 6 bases between. This CDR3 is CASRAGNTEAFF. The CDR3, as DNA: TGTGCCAGCAGGGCAGGGAACACTGAAGCTTTCTTT.

There are many counts of this clonotype. The rearrangement links TRBV7-9 to TRBJ1-2, with 7 bases fitting TRBD1. V was pared by 5 bases and J by 8 bases, with 8 bases of the junction left unmatched. Germline V gene lookup returns CDR1 SEHNR and CDR2 FQNEAQ (reference sequence). CDR3 size: 13 residues. In DNA form, the CDR3 reads TGTGCCAGCAGCAAGGACAGGTTTTTCGGCTACACCTTC. It encodes CASSKDRFFGYTF.

Only a few counts were recorded for this clonotype. The chain has TRBV10-1 and TRBJ2-2; a weak D match, TRBD2 (6 bases). Trimming removed 3 bases at V and 6 bases at J, with 8 bases between. From germline, CDR1 is WNHNN and CDR2 SYGVQD (reference sequence). The CDR3 totals 13 residues. The CDR3 region has the DNA TGCGCCAGCAGTGACCGGGACTCCGGGGAGCTGTTTTTT. This gives the protein CASSDRDSGELFF.

The chain joins TRBV20-1 to TRBJ2-5, with 9 bases matching TRBD2. This CDR3 is built from 16 residues. The V gene end was trimmed by 4 bases and the J gene end by 6 bases; junction bases not matched to a gene: 15. From germline, CDR1 is DFQATT and CDR2 SNEGSKA (reference sequence). DNA of the CDR3: TGCAGTGCTATTCGGAGAGCGGGGGGCATGGGGAAGACCCAGTACTTC. Protein product: CSAIRRAGGMGKTQYF.

At least ten counts were recorded for this clonotype. Here the CDR3 reads CASRDRGHYGYTF. The DNA for the CDR3 is TGCGCCAGCAGGGACAGGGGGCACTATGGCTACACCTTC. The rearrangement uses TRBV10-2 and TRBJ1-2, with 11 bases aligning to TRBD1. CDR3 size: 13 residues. Trimming at V came to 6 bases and at J to 3 bases, leaving 0 bases not matched to a gene. Germline V CDR1 and CDR2: WSHSY, SAAADI.

This clonotype was recorded many times. The chain combines TRBV2 with TRBJ1-5, with TRBD1 matching over 7 bases. Trimming cost V 6 bases and J 2 bases; bases outside gene matches: 7. Germline lookup yields CDR1 SNHLY and CDR2 FYNNEI. The CDR3 is made up of 15 amino acids. CDR3 bases: TGTGCCAGCAGAGACAGGGCAGCGGGCAATCAGCCCCAGCATTTT. Its protein product is CASRDRAAGNQPQHF.

The chain carries TRBV12-3 or TRBV12-4 and TRBJ2-6; a possible D gene is TRBD2 (6 bases). The V gene lost 5 bases and the J gene lost 4 bases, with 18 bases spanning the gap. This CDR3 is built from 17 residues. CDR3 residues: CASSLNMGGKGANVLTF. As DNA, the CDR3 is TGTGCCAGCAGTCTCAACATGGGGGGAAAGGGGGCCAACGTCCTGACTTTC.

This clonotype showed up many times. The V call is TRBV7-9, the J call TRBJ1-6, with a possible D match to TRBD1 (5 bases). V lost 1 base, J lost 10 bases, and 8 bases lay in between. CDR3 length equals 13 residues. Looked up from germline, CDR1 is SEHNR and CDR2 is FQNEAQ (reference sequence). The CDR3 reads CASSLDQGSPLHF. In nucleotides, the CDR3 is TGTGCCAGCAGCTTAGACCAGGGCTCACCCCTCCACTTT. The full variable domain, with the rest looked up from reference TRBV7-9 and TRBJ1-6, is DTGVSQNPRHKITKRGQNVTFRCDPISEHNRLYWYRQTLGQGPEFLTYFQNEAQLEKSRLLSDRFSAERPKGSFSTLEIQRTEQGDSAMYLCASSLDQGSPLHFGNGTRLTVT.

V and J are TRBV7-9 and TRBJ2-7, with TRBD2 as a possible D gene (6 bases). V gave up 5 bases and J gave up 3 bases, with 11 bases separating them. The CDR3 covers 13 residues. Germline V CDR1 and CDR2: SEHNR, FQNEAQ (reference sequence). In DNA form, the CDR3 reads TGTGCCAGCAGCAAGACTAGTTTCTACGAGCAGTACTTC. This codes for CASSKTSFYEQYF.

This clonotype came up a few times. The V call is TRBV28, the J call TRBJ1-4; 7 positions agree with TRBD1. Germline loops: CDR1 MDHEN, CDR2 SYDVKM. This CDR3 has 15 amino acids. After removal of 2 bases from V and 3 bases from J, the junction contained 3 bases not matched to a gene. The CDR3 is CASSLSGTANEKLFF. CDR3 nucleotides: TGTGCCAGCAGTTTAAGCGGGACAGCTAATGAAAAACTGTTTTTT. The variable domain in full, with the rest retrieved from reference TRBV28 and TRBJ1-4, is DVKVTQSSRYLVKRTGEKVFLECVQDMDHENMFWYRQDPGLGLRLIYFSYDVKMKEKGDIPEGYSVSREKKERFSLILESASTNQTSMYLCASSLSGTANEKLFFGSGTQLSVL.

Concerning this clonotype: This clone may be a read error of a much larger clone one base away. The chain is built from TRBV7-2 and TRBJ1-2; possible D gene TRBD1, 6 bases. Germline lookup yields CDR1 SGHTA and CDR2 FQGNSA. The CDR3 totals 15 residues. Trimming cost V 0 bases and J 4 bases, with 12 bases left between them. The CDR3 DNA sequence: TGTGCCAGCAGCTTAGCTCGGGGGGCTGGCTATGGCTACACCTTC. It encodes CASSLARGAGYGYTF. Full variable domain (remainder filled in from reference TRBV7-2 and TRBJ1-2): GAGVSQSPSNKVTEKGKDVELRCDPISGHTALYWYRQSLGQGLEFLIYFQGNSAPDKSGLPSDRFSAERTGGSVSTLTIQRTQQEDSAVYLCASSLARGAGYGYTFGSGTRLTVV.

The chain links TRBV6-6 to TRBJ1-2; possible D gene TRBD1, 5 bases. Trimming took off 7 bases at V and 5 bases at J, with 14 bases between the two ends. CDR1 MNHNY and CDR2 SVGAGI come from the germline V gene (reference sequence). This CDR3 is 13 amino acids long. As DNA, the CDR3 is TGTGCCAGCAAGCCCCCGGGACGGTATGGCTACACCTTC. Encoded protein: CASKPPGRYGYTF.

The chain couples TRBV3-1 to TRBJ2-6; D perhaps matches TRBD2 (5 bases). The CDR3 length is 17 residues. Between the trimmed V and J ends, which lost 4 bases and 2 bases, there was a span of 15 bases. CDR1 LGHDT and CDR2 YNNKEL come from the germline V gene (reference sequence). The CDR3 protein is CASSLRSRTPGANVLTF. The CDR3 DNA reads TGTGCCAGCAGCCTCAGGTCTCGGACTCCTGGGGCCAACGTCCTGACTTTC.

The chain combines TRBV10-3 with TRBJ1-2; 7 positions match TRBD1. Germline V gene sequence: CDR1 ENHRY, CDR2 SYGVKD. J gave up 13 bases and V 10 bases, and 18 bases lay outside the gene matches. This CDR3 has 13 amino acids. This CDR3 reads CATWDSSGGWVTF. The CDR3 nucleotides read TGTGCCACCTGGGACAGCTCTGGGGGCTGGGTCACCTTC.

The chain recombines TRBV25-1 with TRBJ1-6; weak D call: TRBD1 (6 bases). This CDR3 has 16 amino acids. Germline CDR1 reads MGHDK; CDR2 reads SYGVNS. Trimming pared 0 bases from V and 6 bases from J, leaving 12 bases between. The CDR3 coding sequence is TGTGCCAGCAGTGAATACGGAGGGGACACTAATTCACCCCTCCACTTT. This sequence encodes CASSEYGGDTNSPLHF.

This rearrangement joins TRBV15 to TRBJ2-3, with D maybe TRBD2 (6 bases). Germline V gives CDR1 LNHNV, CDR2 YYDKDF (reference sequence). Trimming took off 0 bases at V and 2 bases at J, with 9 bases between the two ends. The CDR3 is 15 amino acids. In DNA, the CDR3 is TGTGCCACCAGCAGAGATGGCGGGGTCACAGATACGCAGTATTTT. This codes for CATSRDGGVTDTQYF.

Comment on this clonotype: One end of the junction varies from germline; a read error may be responsible. This chain joins TRBV11-2 and TRBJ1-1, with 10 bases identical to TRBD1. CDR1 and CDR2 from the germline V gene are SGHAT and FQNNGV. This CDR3 comprises 11 residues. CDR3 protein: CASSPGTGENF. The CDR3 DNA reads as TGTGCCAGCAGCCCGGGGACAGGGGAGAACTTT.

V usage is TRBV2 and J usage is TRBJ1-5; D unclear. This CDR3 spans 13 amino acids. V was pared by 6 bases and J by 4 bases, with 10 bases between. CDR1 is SNHLY, CDR2 FYNNEI, per germline. The CDR3 sequence is CASRAQRNQPQHF. The CDR3 DNA reads as TGTGCCAGCAGAGCACAGAGAAATCAGCCCCAGCATTTT.

The sample holds many counts of this clonotype. The chain joins TRBV24-1 to TRBJ2-5; TRBD1 matches 7 bases. With V trimmed by 3 bases and J by 4 bases, 10 bases remained unmatched. The germline gives CDR1 KGHDR, CDR2 SFDVKD. CDR3 length: 16 residues. The CDR3 is CATSDEQGVLGETQYF. The CDR3 bases are TGTGCCACCAGTGATGAGCAGGGGGTATTGGGAGAGACCCAGTACTTC.

This clonotype was seen just once. V and J are TRBV29-1 and TRBJ1-2; no reliable D call. This CDR3 spans 9 amino acids. The germline CDR1 and CDR2 sequences are SQVTM and ANQGSEA. The CDR3 DNA sequence: TGCAGTCGCGCTTGGGGCTACACCTTC. This gives the protein CSRAWGYTF.

This clonotype appeared many times. This chain joins TRBV29-1 and TRBJ1-4; D is unresolved. Germline lookup yields CDR1 SQVTM and CDR2 ANQGSEA. The CDR3 is 13 amino acids. Between the trimmed V and J ends, which lost 5 bases and 4 bases, there was a span of 11 bases. The CDR3 DNA reads as TGCAGCGTTTCTAGTACGGGTAATGAAAAACTGTTTTTT. Translated: CSVSSTGNEKLFF.

The genes are TRBV7-9 and TRBJ1-2; D perhaps matches TRBD1 (5 bases). The germline gives CDR1 SEHNR, CDR2 FQNEAQ (reference sequence). This CDR3 comprises 12 residues. The V and J ends lost 5 bases and 8 bases respectively, with 12 bases between them. This chain's CDR3 is CASSIVGDGYTF. Written as DNA, the CDR3 is TGTGCCAGCAGCATAGTGGGGGACGGCTACACCTTC.

CDR3 DNA sequence: TGTGCCAGCCTTGGACAGGTTAATCAGCCCCAGCATTTT. Translated: CASLGQVNQPQHF. The J gene is TRBJ1-5, the V gene TRBV2; TRBD1 matches 7 bases. With V trimmed by 8 bases and J by 4 bases, 5 bases remained unmatched. The CDR3 extends over 13 amino acids. The germline CDR1 and CDR2 sequences are SNHLY and FYNNEI. The whole variable domain, remainder taken from reference TRBV2 and TRBJ1-5, is EPEVTQTPSHQVTQMGQEVILRCVPISNHLYFYWYRQILGQKVEFLVSFYNNEISEKSEIFDDQFSVERPDGSNFTLKIRSTKLEDSAMYFCASLGQVNQPQHFGDGTRLSIL.

The gene calls are TRBV7-8 and TRBJ1-5, with D uncertain. The germline V gene encodes CDR1 SGHVS and CDR2 FQNEAQ. The V and J ends lost 1 base and 2 bases respectively, with 9 bases between them. The CDR3 consists of 15 residues. CDR3 residues: CASSLDWEGNQPQHF. In DNA, the CDR3 is TGTGCCAGCAGCTTAGATTGGGAGGGCAATCAGCCCCAGCATTTT.

The V gene is TRBV19, the J gene TRBJ1-1, with 11 bases that match TRBD1. This CDR3 is built from 14 residues. Germline CDR1 LNHDA, CDR2 SQIVND (reference sequence). The V and J ends lost 3 bases and 7 bases, in that order; junction bases with no gene match: 4. The CDR3 nucleotides read TGTGCCAGTAGTATGGGACAGGGGGGACTTGAAGCTTTCTTT. It specifies CASSMGQGGLEAFF.

This clonotype was picked up a small number of times. The chain has TRBV2 and TRBJ1-1; weak D call: TRBD1 (5 bases). The CDR3 runs to 12 residues. Germline assignment: CDR1 SNHLY and CDR2 FYNNEI. Trimming took 7 bases from V and 5 from J, leaving 11 bases between them. CDR3 region: CASTEQVTEAFF. As DNA, the CDR3 is TGTGCCAGCACAGAACAGGTGACTGAAGCTTTCTTT.

This sequence joins TRBV25-1 and TRBJ1-6; 7 positions agree with TRBD1. This CDR3 has 14 residues. V gave up 4 bases and J gave up 7 bases; unmatched junction bases: 4. The germline V gene has CDR1 MGHDK and CDR2 SYGVNS. CDR3 sequence reads: CASSGQGKNSPLHF. DNA of the CDR3: TGTGCCAGCAGTGGACAGGGAAAGAATTCACCCCTCCACTTT. Variable domain in full (rest from reference TRBV25-1 and TRBJ1-6): EADIYQTPRYLVIGTGKKITLECSQTMGHDKMYWYQQDPGMELHLIHYSYGVNSTEKGDLSSESTVSRIRTEHFPLTLESARPSHTSQYLCASSGQGKNSPLHFGNGTRLTVT.

Notes on this clonotype: An end of the junction does not agree with germline; a read error may underlie this. V usage is TRBV11-2 and J usage is TRBJ1-2; 8 bases line up with TRBD1. This CDR3 region has 15 residues. Germline loops: CDR1 SGHAT, CDR2 FQNNGV. The CDR3 sequence: CASTLDRTGFLGYTF. The CDR3 DNA reads as TGTGCCAGCACCTTAGATCGGACAGGGTTTCTTGGCTACACCTTC.